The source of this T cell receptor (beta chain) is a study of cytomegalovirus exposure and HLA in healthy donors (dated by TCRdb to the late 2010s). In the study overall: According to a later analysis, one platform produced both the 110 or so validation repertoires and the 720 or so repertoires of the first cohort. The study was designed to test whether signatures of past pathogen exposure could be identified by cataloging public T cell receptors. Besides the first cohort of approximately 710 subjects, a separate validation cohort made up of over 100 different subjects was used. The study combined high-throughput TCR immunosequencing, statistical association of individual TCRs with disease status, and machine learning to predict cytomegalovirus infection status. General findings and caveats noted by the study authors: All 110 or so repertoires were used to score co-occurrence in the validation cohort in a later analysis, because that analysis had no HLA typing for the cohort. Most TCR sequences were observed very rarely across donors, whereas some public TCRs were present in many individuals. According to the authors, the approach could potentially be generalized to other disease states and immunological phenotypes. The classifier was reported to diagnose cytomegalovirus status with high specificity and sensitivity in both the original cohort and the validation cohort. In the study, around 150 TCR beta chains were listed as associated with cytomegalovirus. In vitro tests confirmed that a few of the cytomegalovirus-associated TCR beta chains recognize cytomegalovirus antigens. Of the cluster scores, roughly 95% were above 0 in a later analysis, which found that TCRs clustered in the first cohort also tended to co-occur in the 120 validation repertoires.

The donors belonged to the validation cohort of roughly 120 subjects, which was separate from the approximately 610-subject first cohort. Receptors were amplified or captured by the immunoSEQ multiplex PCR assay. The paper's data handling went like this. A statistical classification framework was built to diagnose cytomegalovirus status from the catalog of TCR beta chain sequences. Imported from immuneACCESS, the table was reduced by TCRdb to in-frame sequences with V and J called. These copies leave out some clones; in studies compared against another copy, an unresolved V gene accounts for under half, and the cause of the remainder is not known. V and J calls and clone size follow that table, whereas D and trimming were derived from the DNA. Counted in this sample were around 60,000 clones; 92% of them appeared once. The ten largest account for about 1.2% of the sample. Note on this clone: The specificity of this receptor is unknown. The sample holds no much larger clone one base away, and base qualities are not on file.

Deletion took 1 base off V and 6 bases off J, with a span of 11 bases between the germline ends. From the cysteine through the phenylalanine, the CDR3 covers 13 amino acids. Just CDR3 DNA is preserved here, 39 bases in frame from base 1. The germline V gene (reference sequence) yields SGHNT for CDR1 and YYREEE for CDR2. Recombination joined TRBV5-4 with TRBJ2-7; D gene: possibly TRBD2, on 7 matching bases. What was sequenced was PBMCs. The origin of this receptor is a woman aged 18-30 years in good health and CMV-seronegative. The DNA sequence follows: TGTGCCAGCAGCTTGACCGGGGGGCGCGAGCAGTACTTC. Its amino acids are CASSLTGGREQYF. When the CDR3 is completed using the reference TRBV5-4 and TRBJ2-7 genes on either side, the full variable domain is ETGVTQSPTHLIKTRGQQVTLRCSSQSGHNTVSWYQQALGQGPQFIFQYYREEENGRGNFPPRFSGLQFPNYSSELNVNALELDDSALYLCASSLTGGREQYFGPGTRLTVT.